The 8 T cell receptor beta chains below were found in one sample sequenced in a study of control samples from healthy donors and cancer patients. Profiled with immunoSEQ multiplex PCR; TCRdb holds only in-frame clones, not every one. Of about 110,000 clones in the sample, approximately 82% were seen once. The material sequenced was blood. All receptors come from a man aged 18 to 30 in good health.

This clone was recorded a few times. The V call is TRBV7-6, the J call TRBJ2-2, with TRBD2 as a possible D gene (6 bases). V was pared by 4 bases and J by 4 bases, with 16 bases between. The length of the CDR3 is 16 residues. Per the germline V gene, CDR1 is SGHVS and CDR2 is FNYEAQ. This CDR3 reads CASSSSPISGTGELFF. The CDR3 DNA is TGTGCCAGCAGCTCCTCCCCAATTAGCGGCACCGGGGAGCTGTTTTTT.

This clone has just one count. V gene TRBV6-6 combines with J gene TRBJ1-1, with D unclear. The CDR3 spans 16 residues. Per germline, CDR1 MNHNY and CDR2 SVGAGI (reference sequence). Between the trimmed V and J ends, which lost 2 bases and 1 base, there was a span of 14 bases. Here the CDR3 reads CASSYPSKESNTEAFF. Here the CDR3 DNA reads TGTGCCAGCAGTTACCCATCAAAGGAATCGAACACTGAAGCTTTCTTT.

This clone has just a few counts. CDR3 bases: TGTGCCAGCAGCCAATTGTTAAACACCGGGGAGCTGTTTTTT. Translated, it gives CASSQLLNTGELFF. The chain carries TRBV3-1 (or the pseudogene TRBV3-2) and TRBJ2-2; D not resolved. Trimming pared 2 bases from V and 2 bases from J, leaving 6 bases between. Germline values: CDR1 LGHDT, CDR2 YNNKEL (reference sequence). The CDR3 spans 14 residues.

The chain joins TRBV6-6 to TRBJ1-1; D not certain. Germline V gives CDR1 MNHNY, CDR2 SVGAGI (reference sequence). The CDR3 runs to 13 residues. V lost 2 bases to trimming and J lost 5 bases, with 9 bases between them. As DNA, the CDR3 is TGTGCCAGCAGTTACGAATTTGGAACTGAAGCTTTCTTT. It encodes CASSYEFGTEAFF.

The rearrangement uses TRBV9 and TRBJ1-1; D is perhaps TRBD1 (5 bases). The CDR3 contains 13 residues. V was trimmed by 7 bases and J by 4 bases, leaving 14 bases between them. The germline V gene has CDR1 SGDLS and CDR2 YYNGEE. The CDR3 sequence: CASGRGVGTEAFF. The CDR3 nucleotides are TGTGCCAGCGGAAGGGGTGTGGGCACTGAAGCTTTCTTT. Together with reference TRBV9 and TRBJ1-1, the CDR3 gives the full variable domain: DSGVTQTPKHLITATGQRVTLRCSPRSGDLSVYWYQQSLDQGLQFLIQYYNGEERAKGNILERFSAQQFPDLHSELNLSSLELGDSALYFCASGRGVGTEAFFGQGTRLTVV.

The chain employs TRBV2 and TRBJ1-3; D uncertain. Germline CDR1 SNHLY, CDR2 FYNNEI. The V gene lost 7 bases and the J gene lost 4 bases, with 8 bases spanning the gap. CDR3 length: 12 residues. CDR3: CASTDGGNTIYF. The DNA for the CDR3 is TGTGCCAGCACCGACGGAGGAAACACCATATATTTT. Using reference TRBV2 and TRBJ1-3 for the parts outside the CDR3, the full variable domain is EPEVTQTPSHQVTQMGQEVILRCVPISNHLYFYWYRQILGQKVEFLVSFYNNEISEKSEIFDDQFSVERPDGSNFTLKIRSTKLEDSAMYFCASTDGGNTIYFGEGSWLTVV.

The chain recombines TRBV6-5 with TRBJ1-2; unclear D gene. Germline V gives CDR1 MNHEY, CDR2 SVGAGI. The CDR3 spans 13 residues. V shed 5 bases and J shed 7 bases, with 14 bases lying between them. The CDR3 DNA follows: TGTGCCAGCAGTCCCGGGTCCCGGGGTGGCTACACCTTC. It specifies CASSPGSRGGYTF.

CDR3 amino acids: CASRKGGLWEKLFF. The CDR3 DNA follows: TGTGCCAGCAGAAAGGGGGGGCTATGGGAAAAACTGTTTTTT. V usage is TRBV28 and J usage is TRBJ1-4; possible D gene TRBD1, 6 bases. CDR3 length: 14 amino acids. Germline loops: CDR1 MDHEN, CDR2 SYDVKM. V gave up 6 bases and J gave up 8 bases, with 16 bases separating them.